This TCR beta chain was identified in a study of radiation and T cells in renal cell carcinoma. Trimming took off 4 bases at V and 0 bases at J, with 7 bases between the two ends. CDR3 length equals 13 residues. The germline CDR1 and CDR2 sequences are MNHEY and SVGAGI. With regard to this clone: The target antigen is unknown.

Data came from immunoSEQ multiplex PCR; TCRdb stores just in-frame clones and leaves some out. This table holds just under 150,000 clones, 86% found once. Study-wide points: Without pretreatment biopsies, baseline tumor clonotype presence was undetermined.

The time point here: blood 4 weeks post-SBRT, at nephrectomy. Regarding treatment: 15 Gy SBRT to primary tumor, nephrectomy 4 weeks later. Nephrectomy followed 15 Gy stereotactic body radiation by 4 weeks. The chain combines TRBV6-5 with TRBJ2-7; D is undetermined. This TCR derives from a woman between 50 and 59 years old with renal cell carcinoma. Sequenced material: blood, taken from a patient whose treatment included radiotherapy and nephrectomy. CDR3 nucleotide sequence: TGTGCCAGCAGTTCAAAGAGCTCCTACGAGCAGTACTTC. Its protein is CASSSKSSYEQYF.